The rows below give T cell receptor beta chains drawn from one sample of a study of blood T cell repertoires in COVID-19. Assay: immunoSEQ multiplex PCR; the TCRdb copy retains only in-frame clones and omits some. The sample consists of 150,000 to 200,000 clones, around 90% of them appearing once. The sequencing sample was made of peripheral blood. Receptors originate from a man aged 55 to 69 with acute or convalescent COVID-19. Both conserved end residues are part of each CDR3. Fields, in order: CDR3 protein, CDR3 DNA, clone size, D gene, V gene, J gene. A D gene is named only where the DNA matches it firmly. The size of a clone is reported for some rows only, either as once, few or many, or as a class for expanded clones.

cdr3_aa: CASSGTSGRTSGELFF
cdr3_nt: TGTGCCAGCAGCGGAACTAGCGGGAGAACCTCCGGGGAGCTGTTTTTT
clone_size: .
d_call: TRBD2
v_call: TRBV11-3
j_call: TRBJ2-2

cdr3_aa: CASSPGTGYNEQFF
cdr3_nt: TGTGCCAGCAGCCCCGGGACAGGTTACAATGAGCAGTTCTTC
clone_size: .
d_call: TRBD1
v_call: TRBV6-5
j_call: TRBJ2-1

cdr3_aa: CPTSQPGEETQYF
cdr3_nt: TGCCCCACCAGCCAGCCGGGGGAAGAGACCCAGTACTTC
clone_size: .
d_call: .
v_call: TRBV4-1
j_call: TRBJ2-5

cdr3_aa: CASSPGFNQPQHF
cdr3_nt: TGTGCCAGCAGCCCCGGTTTCAATCAGCCCCAGCATTTT
clone_size: .
d_call: .
v_call: TRBV2
j_call: TRBJ1-5

cdr3_aa: CASSLQWNYEQYF
cdr3_nt: TGTGCCAGCAGCTTACAGTGGAACTACGAGCAGTACTTC
clone_size: .
d_call: .
v_call: TRBV5-6
j_call: TRBJ2-7

cdr3_aa: CAWSVLSVDTQYF
cdr3_nt: TGTGCCTGGAGTGTACTATCCGTAGATACGCAGTATTTT
clone_size: .
d_call: .
v_call: TRBV30
j_call: TRBJ2-3

cdr3_aa: CATVSSGSLGTGELFF
cdr3_nt: TGTGCCACCGTGTCTAGCGGGAGTCTTGGCACCGGGGAGCTGTTTTTT
clone_size: .
d_call: TRBD2
v_call: TRBV10-3
j_call: TRBJ2-2

cdr3_aa: CATSREGADGYTF
cdr3_nt: TGTGCCACCAGCAGAGAGGGGGCGGATGGCTACACCTTC
clone_size: .
d_call: .
v_call: TRBV15
j_call: TRBJ1-2

cdr3_aa: CASSGGRTGGTGELFF
cdr3_nt: TGTGCCAGTAGTGGTGGGAGGACAGGGGGCACCGGGGAGCTGTTTTTT
clone_size: .
d_call: TRBD1
v_call: TRBV19
j_call: TRBJ2-2

cdr3_aa: CASSKGQGLAGNTIYF
cdr3_nt: TGTGCCAGCAGCAAAGGACAGGGGCTTGCTGGAAACACCATATATTTT
clone_size: .
d_call: .
v_call: TRBV21-1
j_call: TRBJ1-3

cdr3_aa: CASSPRGRGRANYGYTF
cdr3_nt: TGTGCCAGCAGTCCCCGCGGCAGGGGGCGGGCTAACTATGGCTACACCTTC
clone_size: few
d_call: TRBD1
v_call: TRBV25-1
j_call: TRBJ1-2

cdr3_aa: CASSFGTPGIQETQYF
cdr3_nt: TGCGCCAGCAGCTTTGGGACACCGGGGATACAAGAGACCCAGTACTTC
clone_size: once
d_call: .
v_call: TRBV5-1
j_call: TRBJ2-5

cdr3_aa: CAISDFRGGFAFF
cdr3_nt: TGTGCCATCAGTGATTTTCGGGGAGGGTTTGCTTTCTTT
clone_size: .
d_call: .
v_call: TRBV10-3
j_call: TRBJ1-1

cdr3_aa: CASSRDSYGYTF
cdr3_nt: TGTGCCAGCAGCCGAGACAGCTATGGCTACACCTTC
clone_size: .
d_call: .
v_call: TRBV6-5
j_call: TRBJ1-2

cdr3_aa: CASSLSDREDYGYTF
cdr3_nt: TGTGCCAGCAGCTTGTCCGACAGGGAGGACTATGGCTACACCTTC
clone_size: .
d_call: TRBD1
v_call: TRBV7-9
j_call: TRBJ1-2

cdr3_aa: CASSTRDRGLYGYTF
cdr3_nt: TGTGCCAGCAGCACCCGGGACAGGGGGCTTTATGGCTACACCTTC
clone_size: .
d_call: TRBD1
v_call: TRBV3-1/TRBV3-2
j_call: TRBJ1-2

cdr3_aa: CAISESRGETQYF
cdr3_nt: TGTGCCATCAGTGAGTCCAGGGGCGAGACCCAGTACTTC
clone_size: .
d_call: .
v_call: TRBV10-3
j_call: TRBJ2-5

cdr3_aa: CASGGAGLRGYTF
cdr3_nt: TGTGCCAGCGGGGGGGCTGGGCTACGTGGCTACACCTTC
clone_size: .
d_call: .
v_call: TRBV3-1/TRBV3-2
j_call: TRBJ1-2

cdr3_aa: CATSDGTGGEYGYTF
cdr3_nt: TGTGCCACCAGTGATGGGACAGGGGGCGAGTATGGCTACACCTTC
clone_size: .
d_call: TRBD1
v_call: TRBV24-1
j_call: TRBJ1-2

cdr3_aa: CASSFGPDSYNSPLHF
cdr3_nt: TGTGCCAGCAGCTTTGGGCCGGACTCCTATAATTCACCCCTCCACTTT
clone_size: .
d_call: .
v_call: TRBV5-5
j_call: TRBJ1-6

cdr3_aa: CASSIDQYTEAFF
cdr3_nt: TGTGCCAGTAGTATAGATCAGTACACTGAAGCTTTCTTT
clone_size: .
d_call: .
v_call: TRBV19
j_call: TRBJ1-1

cdr3_aa: CASSIGQGSRGEQFF
cdr3_nt: TGTGCCAGTAGTATTGGACAGGGTAGTAGGGGTGAGCAGTTCTTC
clone_size: .
d_call: TRBD1
v_call: TRBV19
j_call: TRBJ2-1

cdr3_aa: CASSLRGPGELFF
cdr3_nt: TGCGCCAGCAGCTTGAGGGGTCCCGGGGAGCTGTTTTTT
clone_size: .
d_call: .
v_call: TRBV5-1
j_call: TRBJ2-2

cdr3_aa: CASRPGQGSEAFF
cdr3_nt: TGTGCCAGCAGGCCTGGACAGGGGTCTGAAGCTTTCTTT
clone_size: .
d_call: TRBD1
v_call: TRBV6-5
j_call: TRBJ1-1

cdr3_aa: CASSSAGGVWTEAFF
cdr3_nt: TGTGCCAGCAGCTCAGCAGGGGGCGTATGGACTGAAGCTTTCTTT
clone_size: .
d_call: TRBD1
v_call: TRBV7-2
j_call: TRBJ1-1

cdr3_aa: CASSPTGENYGYTF
cdr3_nt: TGCGCCAGCAGCCCTACGGGGGAGAACTATGGCTACACCTTC
clone_size: .
d_call: .
v_call: TRBV5-1
j_call: TRBJ1-2

cdr3_aa: CASSTGQTYEQYF
cdr3_nt: TGTGCCAGCAGCACCGGACAGACCTACGAGCAGTACTTC
clone_size: .
d_call: .
v_call: TRBV5-4
j_call: TRBJ2-7

cdr3_aa: CATSDLTGSNTGELFF
cdr3_nt: TGTGCCACCAGTGACCTGACAGGGTCGAACACCGGGGAGCTGTTTTTT
clone_size: .
d_call: TRBD1
v_call: TRBV24-1
j_call: TRBJ2-2